The source of this T cell receptor (beta chain) is a study of OX40 agonist ivuxolimab in advanced cancers. Study results and caveats: Partial responders at 0.1-3.0 mg/kg showed near-lowest clonal expansion. By week 6 at 0.1 to 3.0 mg/kg, blood CD4+ and CD8+ T cells had expanded clonally. Several nonresponders also turned out to have low normalized T-cell clonal expansion.

TCRdb's copy holds only in-frame clones and misses some; the assay was immunoSEQ multiplex PCR. Of 70,000 or so clones listed, almost 90% were seen once; the top ten hold approximately 0.92%. This clone was seen once. Its cognate antigen is unknown. This CDR3 spans 15 amino acids. J gave up 3 bases and V 4 bases, and 8 bases lay outside the gene matches. Germline V CDR1 and CDR2: KGHSH, LQKENI. The sequence was obtained from an adult with an advanced solid tumor such as melanoma, head and neck, liver or kidney cancer. The starting material was CD4+ or CD8+ T cells sorted from blood, obtained in a trial of the OX40 agonist ivuxolimab. The chain uses TRBV18 and TRBJ1-2; the match to TRBD1 covers 7 bases. This CDR3 is CASSRGQNEDYGYTF. The DNA for the CDR3 is TGTGCCAGCTCACGGGGACAGAATGAGGACTATGGCTACACCTTC.